The clone carrying this TCR beta chain was counted only a few times. The antigen remains undetermined. The data stem from a study of regulatory T cells in long-lasting Graves disease. The study, taken as a whole, reports: The study found lower TCR diversity in persistent Graves' patients than in newly diagnosed ones. Persistent disease was associated with favored TRBV28 usage and with favored use of TRBJ1-2 and TRBJ2-5.

The ends were cut back, 1 base at V and 7 bases at J, with 11 bases in the middle. Germline CDR1 reads SEHNR; CDR2 reads FQNEAQ (reference sequence). The CDR3 spans 13 residues. Arm-PCR of CDR3 regions and iRepertoire HTBI primers were the basis on which TCR beta libraries were built. In the authors' methods: Overall, samples carried 62 TRBV and around 13 TRBJ segments. Each CDR3 protein is one row after TCRdb ran MiXCR on the multiplex PCR reads. In this record, the V and J calls reflect TCRdb's handling and not the investigators' own analysis. The repertoire holds 600,000 to 850,000 distinct CDR3 sequences, with approximately 29% as singletons. The time point here: persistent/refractory GD, antithyroid drugs over 5 years with positive TRAb. The TCR library was made from RNA extracted from PBMCs. EDTA tubes collected nine milliliters of peripheral blood.

The chain recombines TRBV7-9 with TRBJ2-7; unclear D gene. The clonotype was recovered from a female donor with Graves disease. The specimen was peripheral blood mononuclear cells (PBMCs), collected when the disease was refractory, from a patient treated with antithyroid drugs. CDR3 bases: TGTGCCAGCAGCTTAGGAGCGCCCCGGGAGCAGTACTTC. This sequence encodes CASSLGAPREQYF. The variable domain in full, completed from reference TRBV7-9 and TRBJ2-7, reads DTGVSQNPRHKITKRGQNVTFRCDPISEHNRLYWYRQTLGQGPEFLTYFQNEAQLEKSRLLSDRFSAERPKGSFSTLEIQRTEQGDSAMYLCASSLGAPREQYFGPGTRLTVT.